This T cell receptor (beta chain) was profiled in a study of blood T cell repertoires in COVID-19. This clone was recorded a few times. Data came from immunoSEQ multiplex PCR; TCRdb stores just in-frame clones and leaves some out. The repertoire holds about 270,000 clones, with approximately 90% as singletons. The CDR3 has 13 residues. CDR1 is SGHDN, CDR2 FVKESK, per germline. With 4 bases clipped from V and 9 bases from J, the junction kept 5 bases outside the gene matches. Participants were placed into cohorts based on the clinical history they reported. What was sequenced was PBMCs or T cells enriched from blood (not recorded which). The chain combines TRBV14 with TRBJ2-3, with TRBD1 matching over 9 bases. This receptor was identified in a woman in her late teens or twenties who had recovered from COVID-19. CDR3 nucleotides: TGTGCCAGCAGCCCCCGGGACAGGGCGACGCAGTATTTT. Protein product: CASSPRDRATQYF.